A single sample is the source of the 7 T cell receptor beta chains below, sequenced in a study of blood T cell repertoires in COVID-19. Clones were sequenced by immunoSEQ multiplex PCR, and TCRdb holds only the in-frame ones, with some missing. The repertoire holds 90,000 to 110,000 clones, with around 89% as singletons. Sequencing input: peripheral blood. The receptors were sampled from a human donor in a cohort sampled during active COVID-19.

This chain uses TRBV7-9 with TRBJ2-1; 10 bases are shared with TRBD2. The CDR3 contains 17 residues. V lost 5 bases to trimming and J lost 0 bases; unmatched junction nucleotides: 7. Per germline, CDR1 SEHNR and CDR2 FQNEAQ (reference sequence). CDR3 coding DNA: TGTGCCAGCAGCACCCCTAGCGGGAGTCCCTCCTACAATGAGCAGTTCTTC. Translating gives CASSTPSGSPSYNEQFF.

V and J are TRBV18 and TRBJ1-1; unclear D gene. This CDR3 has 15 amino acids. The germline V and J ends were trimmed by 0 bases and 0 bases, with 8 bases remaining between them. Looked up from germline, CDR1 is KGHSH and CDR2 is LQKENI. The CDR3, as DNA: TGTGCCAGCTCACCACCGGCAGACATGAACACTGAAGCTTTCTTT. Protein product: CASSPPADMNTEAFF. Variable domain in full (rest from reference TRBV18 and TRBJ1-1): NAGVMQNPRHLVRRRGQEARLRCSPMKGHSHVYWYRQLPEEGLKFMVYLQKENIIDESGMPKERFSAEFPKEGPSILRIQQVVRGDSAAYFCASSPPADMNTEAFFGQGTRLTVV.

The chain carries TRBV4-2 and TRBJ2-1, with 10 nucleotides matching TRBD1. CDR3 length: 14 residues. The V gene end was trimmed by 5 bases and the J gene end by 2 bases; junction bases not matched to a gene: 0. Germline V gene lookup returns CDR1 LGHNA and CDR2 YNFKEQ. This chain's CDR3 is CASSDRGPYNEQFF. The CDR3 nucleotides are TGTGCCAGCAGCGACAGGGGGCCCTACAATGAGCAGTTCTTC.

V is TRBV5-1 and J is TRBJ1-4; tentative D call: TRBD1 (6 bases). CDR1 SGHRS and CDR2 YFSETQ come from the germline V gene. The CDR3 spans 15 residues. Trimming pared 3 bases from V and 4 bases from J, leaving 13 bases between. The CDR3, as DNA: TGCGCCAGCAGCTCCTCCGGGACAAATAATGAAAAACTGTTTTTT. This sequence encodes CASSSSGTNNEKLFF.

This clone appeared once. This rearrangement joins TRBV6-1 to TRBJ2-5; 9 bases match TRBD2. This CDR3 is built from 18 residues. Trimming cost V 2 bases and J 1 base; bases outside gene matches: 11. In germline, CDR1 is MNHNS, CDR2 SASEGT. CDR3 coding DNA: TGTGCCAGCAGTGAATTCGGGTATGGTAGCGGGAGCCAAGAGACCCAGTACTTC. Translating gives CASSEFGYGSGSQETQYF.

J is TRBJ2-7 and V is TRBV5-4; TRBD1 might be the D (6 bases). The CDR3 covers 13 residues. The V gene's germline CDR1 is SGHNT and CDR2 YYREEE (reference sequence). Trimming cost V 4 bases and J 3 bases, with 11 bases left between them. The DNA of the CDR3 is TGTGCCAGCAGCCGAAAAGGGGGCTACGAGCAGTACTTC. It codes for CASSRKGGYEQYF.

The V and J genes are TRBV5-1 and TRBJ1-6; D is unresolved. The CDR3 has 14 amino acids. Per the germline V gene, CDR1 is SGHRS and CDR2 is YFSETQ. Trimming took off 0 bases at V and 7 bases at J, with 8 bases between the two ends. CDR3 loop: CASSLGPGNSPLHF. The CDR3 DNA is TGCGCCAGCAGCTTGGGACCGGGGAATTCACCCCTCCACTTT.